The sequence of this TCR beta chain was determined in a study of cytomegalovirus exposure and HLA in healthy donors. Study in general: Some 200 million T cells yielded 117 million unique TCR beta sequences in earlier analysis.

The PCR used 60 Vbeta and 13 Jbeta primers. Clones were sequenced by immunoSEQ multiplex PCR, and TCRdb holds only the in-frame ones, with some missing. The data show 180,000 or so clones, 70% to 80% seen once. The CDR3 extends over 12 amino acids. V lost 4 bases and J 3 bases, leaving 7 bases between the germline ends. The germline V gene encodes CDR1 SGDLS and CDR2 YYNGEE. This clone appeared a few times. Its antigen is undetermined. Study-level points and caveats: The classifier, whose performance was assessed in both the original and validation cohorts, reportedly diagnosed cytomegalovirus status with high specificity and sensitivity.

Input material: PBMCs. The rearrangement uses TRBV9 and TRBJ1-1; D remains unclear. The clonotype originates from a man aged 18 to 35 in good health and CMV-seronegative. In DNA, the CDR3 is TGTGCCAGCAGCCCGGGGTACACTGAAGCTTTCTTT. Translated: CASSPGYTEAFF.